This TCR beta chain derives from a study of Graves' ophthalmopathy and Graves' hyperthyroidism. Amplification from RNA transcripts yielded the TCR beta CDR3 regions. First-round RT-PCR with HTBI primers preceded a second-round multiplex PCR. TCRdb ran MiXCR on the multiplex PCR reads and lists one entry per CDR3 protein. The sample holds 660,000 or so distinct CDR3 sequences, over 40% seen once. Germline V gene lookup returns CDR1 SGHTA and CDR2 FQGNSA. The CDR3 length is 15 residues. Trimming stripped 2 bases from V and 1 base from J, with 11 bases between. Lactation, pregnancy, uncontrolled infections and other autoimmune diseases were all grounds for excluding patients. This clonotype was seen at least ten times.

The V and J genes are TRBV7-2 and TRBJ1-1, with D possibly being TRBD1 (5 bases). The receptor's source is an adult man with Graves' ophthalmopathy. The sample comprised peripheral blood. The CDR3 region has the DNA TGTGCCAGCAGCTTACGCCGGGGGACGAACACTGAAGCTTTCTTT. It encodes CASSLRRGTNTEAFF.